This T cell receptor (beta chain) is drawn from a study of T cell repertoires in cytomegalovirus infection (dated by TCRdb to the late 2010s). Some background on the complete study: Alongside well-studied HLA-B-restricted epitopes, the peptide stimulations were aimed at recently identified HLA-C-restricted CMV epitopes, whose presentation resists viral immunomodulation. Because public TCR beta signatures pointed to carriage of CMV infection together with the matching HLA type, the HLA type of each donor mattered for the analysis. Beyond this particular receptor, the publication reports: In both this cohort and an independent cohort of several hundred donors, the cumulative frequency of public TCR beta family members distinguished carriers of CMV infection plus the relevant HLA type. The ex vivo response was dominated by HLA-C-restricted CMV-specific TCR beta clonotypes, and the single most frequent clonotype in two of eight donors was supplied by these HLA-C-restricted clonotypes.

According to the germline V gene, CDR1 reads SGHRS and CDR2 reads YFSETQ. V is reduced by 3 bases and J by 4 bases, leaving a spacing of 14 bases between them. The CDR3, cysteine through phenylalanine, is 14 amino acids long. The only DNA kept is the CDR3, 42 bases in frame from the first base. The sequencer was an Illumina HiSeq 1500. The public reads were reanalyzed by TCRdb: fastp trimming at Q25, MiXCR alignment, in-frame beta chains only. Every entry covers one CDR3 protein and lists the most common genes and DNA from its rows. The sample yields 600,000 to 700,000 distinct CDR3 sequences; 30% to 35% were counted once. The ten largest clones add up to 18% of the sample. Sample treatment or condition, as interpreted from the label and publication: in vitro stimulation with specific CMV peptide epitopes to enrich CMV-specific T cells. As to this clonotype: Its antigen remains unidentified. No base qualities exist here, and no much larger clone lies one base off it.

The TCR comes from a human donor in good health (CMV status not recorded). Some clones in this sample may be carry-over from other donors' samples. This material consisted of cultured PBMCs, taken from culture after CMV antigen stimulation. The V and J segments used are TRBV5-1 and TRBJ2-7; the D gene is perhaps TRBD1 or TRBD2, each of them matching over 5 bases. The CDR3 amino acid sequence is: CASSSDGTAYEQYF. In nucleotide form, the sequence is TGCGCCAGCAGCTCCGACGGGACGGCTTACGAGCAGTACTTC.